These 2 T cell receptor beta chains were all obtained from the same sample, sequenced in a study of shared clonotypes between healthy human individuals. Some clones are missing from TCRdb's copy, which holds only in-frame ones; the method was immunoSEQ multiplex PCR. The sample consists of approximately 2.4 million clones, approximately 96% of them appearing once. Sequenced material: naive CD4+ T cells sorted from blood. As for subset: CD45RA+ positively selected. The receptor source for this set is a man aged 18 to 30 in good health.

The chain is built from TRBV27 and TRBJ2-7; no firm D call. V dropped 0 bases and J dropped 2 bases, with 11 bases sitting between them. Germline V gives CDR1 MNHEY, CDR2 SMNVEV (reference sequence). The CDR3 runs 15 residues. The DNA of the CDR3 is TGTGCCAGCAGTTTATCTAGGGTAGGCGCCTACGAGCAGTACTTC. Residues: CASSLSRVGAYEQYF.

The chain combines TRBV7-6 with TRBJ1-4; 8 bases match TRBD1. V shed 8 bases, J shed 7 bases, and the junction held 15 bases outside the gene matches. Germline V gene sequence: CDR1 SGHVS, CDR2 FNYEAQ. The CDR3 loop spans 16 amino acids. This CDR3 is CASSAYTRGQGEKLFF. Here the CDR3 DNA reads TGTGCCAGCTCAGCTTATACCAGGGGGCAGGGTGAAAAACTGTTTTTT. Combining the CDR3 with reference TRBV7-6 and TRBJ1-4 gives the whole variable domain GAGVSQSPRYKVTKRGQDVALRCDPISGHVSLYWYRQALGQGPEFLTYFNYEAQQDKSGLPNDRFSAERPEGSISTLTIQRTEQRDSAMYRCASSAYTRGQGEKLFFGSGTQLSVL.